Following are 17 T cell receptor beta chains from one sample sequenced in a study of cytomegalovirus exposure and HLA in healthy donors. The PCR made use of 60 Vbeta and 13 Jbeta primers. The data were produced by immunoSEQ multiplex PCR, yet TCRdb's version contains in-frame clones alone and is incomplete. The sample data list tens of thousands of clones. Sample: PBMCs. The source is a female donor in good health and CMV-seropositive.

The chain couples TRBV5-1 to TRBJ2-1; the match to TRBD1 covers 7 bases. V trimming: 5 bases; J trimming: 0 bases; junction bases outside the gene matches: 8. Germline CDR1 reads SGHRS; CDR2 reads YFSETQ. This CDR3 is built from 16 residues. The CDR3, as DNA: TGCGCCAGCAGTGGGCAGGGGGTTGGCTCCTACAATGAGCAGTTCTTC. Its translation is CASSGQGVGSYNEQFF. Combining the CDR3 with reference TRBV5-1 and TRBJ2-1 gives the whole variable domain KAGVTQTPRYLIKTRGQQVTLSCSPISGHRSVSWYQQTPGQGLQFLFEYFSETQRNKGNFPGRFSGRQFSNSRSEMNVSTLELGDSALYLCASSGQGVGSYNEQFFGPGTRLTVL.

The chain uses TRBV11-2 and TRBJ1-1; the D gene is possibly TRBD1 (5 bases). The CDR3 consists of 15 residues. Trimming took off 1 base at V and 4 bases at J, with 13 bases between the two ends. Looked up from germline, CDR1 is SGHAT and CDR2 is FQNNGV. Written as DNA, the CDR3 is TGTGCCAGCAGCTTAGTGTATGGGCAGGGCACTGAAGCTTTCTTT. Protein: CASSLVYGQGTEAFF.

The chain joins TRBV12-5 to TRBJ1-2; D perhaps matches TRBD1 (6 bases). Trimming stripped 5 bases from V and 7 bases from J, with 8 bases between. This CDR3 region has 11 residues. Germline V lookup: CDR1 LGHNT, CDR2 FRNRAP. CDR3 nucleotide sequence: TGTGCTAGTGGTACAGGGTTTGGCTACACCTTC. Translation: CASGTGFGYTF. The whole variable domain, remainder taken from reference TRBV12-5 and TRBJ1-2, is DARVTQTPRHKVTEMGQEVTMRCQPILGHNTVFWYRQTMMQGLELLAYFRNRAPLDDSGMPKDRFSAEMPDATLATLKIQPSEPRDSAVYFCASGTGFGYTFGSGTRLTVV.

The V gene is TRBV2, the J gene TRBJ2-2, with D possibly matching TRBD1 (5 bases). Germline V gene data show CDR1 as SNHLY and CDR2 as FYNNEI. The germline V and J ends were trimmed by 7 bases and 4 bases, with 13 bases remaining between them. The CDR3 consists of 14 residues. In DNA, the CDR3 is TGTGCCAGCAAGGGCAGGGTTGGCACCGGGGAGCTGTTTTTT. This sequence encodes CASKGRVGTGELFF.

V usage is TRBV18 and J usage is TRBJ1-5; D may be TRBD1 (6 bases). Germline V gene data show CDR1 as KGHSH and CDR2 as LQKENI. This CDR3 has 15 amino acids. Trimming took off 6 bases at V and 4 bases at J, with 16 bases between the two ends. The CDR3 loop is CASSSGALGNQPQHF. The CDR3 region has the DNA TGTGCCAGCTCTTCAGGGGCATTGGGAAATCAGCCCCAGCATTTT.

This chain connects TRBV19 to TRBJ1-2; D is ambiguous. CDR3 length: 14 residues. V dropped 7 bases and J dropped 8 bases, with 20 bases sitting between them. CDR1 is LNHDA and CDR2 is SQIVND in the germline V gene (reference sequence). CDR3 sequence: CASIGWRSRFGYTF. The DNA for the CDR3 is TGTGCCAGTATTGGGTGGAGGTCCCGCTTCGGCTACACCTTC.

The J gene is TRBJ1-1, the V gene TRBV18; 7 nucleotides agree with TRBD1. Germline V gene data show CDR1 as KGHSH and CDR2 as LQKENI. The trim removed 3 bases at V and 3 bases at J, leaving 7 bases unmatched. There are 15 residues in the CDR3. In nucleotides, the CDR3 is TGTGCCAGCTCACCGTCTACAGGGGCCGACACTGAAGCTTTCTTT. This gives the protein CASSPSTGADTEAFF.

The genes are TRBV6-5 and TRBJ1-2; 9 bases line up with TRBD1. Germline V gives CDR1 MNHEY, CDR2 SVGAGI. The V gene end was trimmed by 0 bases and the J gene end by 7 bases; junction bases not matched to a gene: 6. The CDR3 is 15 residues long. In nucleotides, the CDR3 is TGTGCCAGCAGTTACTCGGACAGGGGTTTAGGTGGCTACACCTTC. Translated, it gives CASSYSDRGLGGYTF.

V is TRBV11-3 and J is TRBJ1-4, with 8 bases that match TRBD1. Germline trimming cut 1 base from V and 4 bases from J; bases unmatched to any gene: 5. The germline V gene has CDR1 SGHNT and CDR2 YENEEA. The CDR3 is made up of 16 amino acids. The CDR3 nucleotides read TGTGCCAGCAGCTTAGGACAGGGGATCGGTAATGAAAAACTGTTTTTT. Its translation is CASSLGQGIGNEKLFF.

This chain links TRBV18 with TRBJ2-7; D gene uncertain. Germline assignment: CDR1 KGHSH and CDR2 LQKENI. The CDR3 spans 13 residues. The germline V and J ends were trimmed by 2 bases and 3 bases, with 8 bases remaining between them. The CDR3 loop reads CASSPGQNYEQYF. The CDR3 DNA follows: TGTGCCAGCTCACCAGGGCAGAACTACGAGCAGTACTTC.

V is TRBV7-6 and J is TRBJ2-5; 9 nucleotides match TRBD1. Losses at the gene ends were 4 bases for V and 2 bases for J; bases not matched to a gene: 11. There are 17 residues in the CDR3. Germline V gene data show CDR1 as SGHVS and CDR2 as FNYEAQ. The CDR3 loop is CASSSSPPTGGQETQYF. The CDR3 coding sequence is TGTGCCAGCAGCTCCTCCCCCCCGACAGGGGGGCAAGAGACCCAGTACTTC.

The chain employs TRBV18 and TRBJ2-7; TRBD2 might be the D (5 bases). Germline V gene sequence: CDR1 KGHSH, CDR2 LQKENI. The CDR3 has 16 residues. Deletions cut 4 bases from V and 3 bases from J, with 19 bases between. Written as DNA, the CDR3 is TGTGCCAGCTCACAAAAGACTAAAGACGGAAGCTACGAGCAGTACTTC. Its protein product is CASSQKTKDGSYEQYF.

The chain is built from TRBV11-2 and TRBJ2-7; 8 bases line up with TRBD1. Germline CDR1 reads SGHAT; CDR2 reads FQNNGV. The CDR3 extends over 13 amino acids. V shed 4 bases, J shed 5 bases, and the junction held 4 bases outside the gene matches. The CDR3 loop reads CASSSRTGNEQYF. CDR3 coding DNA: TGTGCCAGCAGCTCCCGGACAGGGAACGAGCAGTACTTC.

The chain employs TRBV2 and TRBJ1-1; D gene ambiguous. There are 15 residues in the CDR3. CDR1 is SNHLY and CDR2 is FYNNEI in the germline V gene. Trimming cost V 5 bases and J 0 bases, with 13 bases left between them. This CDR3 is CASSKHTSMNTEAFF. In DNA, the CDR3 is TGTGCCAGCAGTAAACACACCTCAATGAACACTGAAGCTTTCTTT.

The V and J genes are TRBV6-5 and TRBJ2-2; no clear D. The length of the CDR3 is 15 residues. CDR1 is MNHEY, CDR2 SVGAGI, per germline. Trimming removed 6 bases at V and 0 bases at J, with 11 bases between. For the CDR3, the DNA is TGTGCCAGCAGCTCTCGGCGGACGAACACCGGGGAGCTGTTTTTT. It is translated as CASSSRRTNTGELFF.

This chain joins TRBV9 and TRBJ2-3, with TRBD1 matching 8 bases. The CDR3 contains 17 residues. Germline assignment: CDR1 SGDLS and CDR2 YYNGEE. Losses at the gene ends were 0 bases for V and 5 bases for J; bases not matched to a gene: 11. Here the CDR3 DNA reads TGTGCCAGCAGCGTAGGGGTTGCGTCAGGGGGCCGAGATACGCAGTATTTT. Translation gives CASSVGVASGGRDTQYF. The full variable domain, completed using reference TRBV9 and TRBJ2-3, is DSGVTQTPKHLITATGQRVTLRCSPRSGDLSVYWYQQSLDQGLQFLIQYYNGEERAKGNILERFSAQQFPDLHSELNLSSLELGDSALYFCASSVGVASGGRDTQYFGPGTRLTVL.

The chain is built from TRBV18 and TRBJ1-1, with 9 bases fitting TRBD1. The CDR3 has 14 residues. The junction had 3 bases not matched to a gene; V was cut back by 3 bases and J by 4 bases. Per germline, CDR1 KGHSH and CDR2 LQKENI. CDR3 sequence reads: CASSPAQGATEAFF. DNA for the CDR3: TGTGCCAGCTCACCGGCACAGGGGGCCACTGAAGCTTTCTTT. Complete variable domain (other parts from reference TRBV18 and TRBJ1-1): NAGVMQNPRHLVRRRGQEARLRCSPMKGHSHVYWYRQLPEEGLKFMVYLQKENIIDESGMPKERFSAEFPKEGPSILRIQQVVRGDSAAYFCASSPAQGATEAFFGQGTRLTVV.